One and the same sample provided the 10 T cell receptor beta chains below, sequenced in a study of cytomegalovirus exposure and HLA in healthy donors. The PCR was carried out with 60 Vbeta primers and 13 Jbeta primers. Sequencing used immunoSEQ multiplex PCR; TCRdb keeps in-frame clones, though not all of them. The data show roughly 100,000 clones, 79% seen once. The sequenced sample consisted of PBMCs. The origin of the receptors is a woman in her forties in good health and CMV-seronegative.

V is TRBV7-8 and J is TRBJ1-5, with TRBD1 matching 10 bases. The CDR3 covers 14 residues. The V gene's germline CDR1 is SGHVS and CDR2 FQNEAQ. V shed 5 bases and J 8 bases; nucleotides not matched to a gene: 6. The CDR3 DNA reads as TGTGCCAGCAGCCTGACAGGGGGCCTCGAGCCCCAGCATTTT. Translated: CASSLTGGLEPQHF. The full variable domain, its missing parts supplied by reference TRBV7-8 and TRBJ1-5, is GAGVSQSPRYKVAKRGQDVALRCDPISGHVSLFWYQQALGQGPEFLTYFQNEAQLDKSGLPSDRFFAERPEGSVSTLKIQRTQQEDSAVYLCASSLTGGLEPQHFGDGTRLSIL.

The chain joins TRBV5-6 to TRBJ2-3, with a possible D match to TRBD1 (6 bases). CDR1 SGHDT and CDR2 YYEEEE come from the germline V gene. The V gene lost 5 bases and the J gene lost 2 bases, with 15 bases spanning the gap. The CDR3 is 15 amino acids. The chain's CDR3 is CASSQGRAYTDTQYF. In DNA, the CDR3 is TGTGCCAGCAGTCAGGGGAGAGCGTACACAGATACGCAGTATTTT.

This rearrangement joins TRBV28 to TRBJ1-4, with D perhaps TRBD1 (5 bases). This CDR3 has 14 amino acids. Trimming left V 5 bases short and J 0 bases short, with 7 bases between. The germline CDR1 and CDR2 sequences are MDHEN and SYDVKM. DNA for the CDR3: TGTGCCAGCAGTCTGACAGCAACTAATGAAAAACTGTTTTTT. Translating it yields CASSLTATNEKLFF.

J is TRBJ2-7 and V is TRBV5-6; maybe TRBD2 (6 bases). CDR3 size: 14 residues. V gave up 3 bases and J gave up 6 bases, with 16 bases separating them. Germline V gene data show CDR1 as SGHDT and CDR2 as YYEEEE. The CDR3 DNA reads TGTGCCAGCAGCTGGGACCGGGGGAGCTCCGAGCAGTACTTC. Protein: CASSWDRGSSEQYF.

This chain uses TRBV10-3 with TRBJ2-1, with 11 nucleotides matching TRBD2. Trimming cost V 9 bases and J 6 bases; bases outside gene matches: 7. The CDR3 consists of 14 residues. Germline V lookup: CDR1 ENHRY, CDR2 SYGVKD. The CDR3 loop is CAITGTSGANEQFF. The DNA for the CDR3 is TGTGCCATAACCGGGACTAGCGGAGCCAATGAGCAGTTCTTC.

With regard to this clone: The junction differs from germline at one of its ends, possibly a read error. V gene TRBV7-9 combines with J gene TRBJ2-7; 9 bases fit TRBD1. The CDR3 totals 14 residues. Germline V lookup: CDR1 SEHNR, CDR2 FQNEAQ (reference sequence). This CDR3 reads CASSWDRAPYEQHF. In DNA form, the CDR3 reads TGTGCCAGCAGCTGGGACAGGGCCCCCTACGAGCAGCACTTC.

This clone has more than one count but fewer than ten. V gene TRBV10-1 combines with J gene TRBJ2-5, with 9 bases lining up with TRBD2. Germline V gene lookup returns CDR1 WNHNN and CDR2 SYGVQD (reference sequence). The junction had 4 bases not matched to a gene; V was cut back by 4 bases and J by 1 base. The CDR3 sequence is 15 residues long. In DNA, the CDR3 is TGCGCCAGCAGTGTAGGCGGGGGGGGCCAAGAGACCCAGTACTTC. It specifies CASSVGGGGQETQYF.

V is TRBV6-5 and J is TRBJ2-5; D unresolved. V lost 0 bases, J lost 5 bases, and 10 bases lay in between. CDR3 length: 14 amino acids. In germline, CDR1 is MNHEY, CDR2 SVGAGI. As DNA, the CDR3 is TGTGCCAGCAGTTACTCTGTGGGTAGCGAGACCCAGTACTTC. Its protein product is CASSYSVGSETQYF.

V gene TRBV6-5 combines with J gene TRBJ2-7; 11 bases fit TRBD1. The CDR3 consists of 15 residues. The germline V gene has CDR1 MNHEY and CDR2 SVGAGI. The junction had 7 bases not matched to a gene; V was cut back by 4 bases and J by 5 bases. The CDR3 here is CASSSGTGGLHEQYF. The DNA of the CDR3 is TGTGCCAGCAGTTCCGGGACAGGGGGTTTACACGAGCAGTACTTC.

The chain carries TRBV2 and TRBJ1-5; D unresolved. V was cut by 3 bases and J by 4 bases, with 10 bases left in between. The CDR3 runs 14 residues. The germline V gene encodes CDR1 SNHLY and CDR2 FYNNEI. The CDR3 nucleotides read TGTGCCAGCAGTGAGAGGCATACTAATCAGCCCCAGCATTTT. As protein: CASSERHTNQPQHF. Together with reference TRBV2 and TRBJ1-5, the CDR3 gives the full variable domain: EPEVTQTPSHQVTQMGQEVILRCVPISNHLYFYWYRQILGQKVEFLVSFYNNEISEKSEIFDDQFSVERPDGSNFTLKIRSTKLEDSAMYFCASSERHTNQPQHFGDGTRLSIL.